The sequence of this T cell receptor beta chain was determined in a study of beta chain features in type 1 diabetes. The germline V gene has CDR1 SNHLY and CDR2 FYNNEI. This CDR3 has 13 residues. Trimming removed 1 base from V and 2 bases from J, with 5 bases in between. Expressed TCRB transcripts were sequenced after all isolated RNA was converted to cDNA. About 3.7 million reads per sample were averaged for naive, central memory and regulatory samples. Here immunoSEQ multiplex PCR was the method, and the copy in TCRdb shows in-frame clones only, minus some. The repertoire holds some 660,000 clones, with over 12% as singletons. Study-level results: All four CD4+ subsets from Type 1 diabetes patients carried moderately but significantly shorter TCRB CDR3s.

This clone was recorded a few times. The antigen is unknown. The sample has other DNA sequences that encode this CDR3 too. Sequenced: naive CD4+ T cells from blood. The sequence came from a man aged 18 to 29 with type 1 diabetes. The chain carries TRBV2 and TRBJ1-2; D unresolved. The DNA for the CDR3 is TGTGCCAGCAGTGAAGGGAGGAACTATGGCTACACCTTC. This encodes CASSEGRNYGYTF.